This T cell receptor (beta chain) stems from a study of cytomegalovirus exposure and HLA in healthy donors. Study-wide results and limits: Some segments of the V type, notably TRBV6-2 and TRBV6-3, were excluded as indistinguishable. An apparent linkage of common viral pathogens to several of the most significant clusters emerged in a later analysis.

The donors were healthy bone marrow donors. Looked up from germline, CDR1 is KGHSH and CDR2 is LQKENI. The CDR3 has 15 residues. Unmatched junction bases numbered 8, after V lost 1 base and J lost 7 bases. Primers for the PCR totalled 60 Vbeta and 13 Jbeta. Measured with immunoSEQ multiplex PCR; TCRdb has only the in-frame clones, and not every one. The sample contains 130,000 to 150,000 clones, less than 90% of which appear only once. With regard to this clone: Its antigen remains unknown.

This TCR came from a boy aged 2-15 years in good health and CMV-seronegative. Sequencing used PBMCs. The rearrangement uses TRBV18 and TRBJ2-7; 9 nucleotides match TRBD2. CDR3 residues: CASSPLAGESGEQYF. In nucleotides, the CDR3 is TGTGCCAGCTCACCACTAGCGGGAGAATCAGGAGAGCAGTACTTC. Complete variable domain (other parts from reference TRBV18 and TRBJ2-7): NAGVMQNPRHLVRRRGQEARLRCSPMKGHSHVYWYRQLPEEGLKFMVYLQKENIIDESGMPKERFSAEFPKEGPSILRIQQVVRGDSAAYFCASSPLAGESGEQYFGPGTRLTVT.